This note documents a single T cell receptor (beta chain) sequence. The CDR3 length is 17 residues. V shed 2 bases and J 2 bases; nucleotides not matched to a gene: 9. Germline loops: CDR1 SGHTA, CDR2 FQGTGA. Method: immunoSEQ multiplex PCR; TCRdb's copy keeps in-frame clones and lacks some. The sample holds approximately 100,000 clones; over 70% are singletons and the top ten take 10% to 15%. This entry belongs to a study of blood T cell repertoires in COVID-19. The overall study: Samples taken during acute and convalescent COVID-19 were collected in the United States, Italy and Spain. T cells, B-cell-depleted T cells, or PBMCs supplied cDNA or gDNA.

The origin of this receptor is a human donor in a cohort sampled during active or convalescent COVID-19. The chain is built from TRBV7-3 and TRBJ1-2; 9 bases are a match to TRBD1. The sample consisted of peripheral blood. DNA of the CDR3: TGTGCCAGCAGCTTAGTGGGGGGCACAGGGGGCAACTATGGCTACACCTTC. Its protein product is CASSLVGGTGGNYGYTF.